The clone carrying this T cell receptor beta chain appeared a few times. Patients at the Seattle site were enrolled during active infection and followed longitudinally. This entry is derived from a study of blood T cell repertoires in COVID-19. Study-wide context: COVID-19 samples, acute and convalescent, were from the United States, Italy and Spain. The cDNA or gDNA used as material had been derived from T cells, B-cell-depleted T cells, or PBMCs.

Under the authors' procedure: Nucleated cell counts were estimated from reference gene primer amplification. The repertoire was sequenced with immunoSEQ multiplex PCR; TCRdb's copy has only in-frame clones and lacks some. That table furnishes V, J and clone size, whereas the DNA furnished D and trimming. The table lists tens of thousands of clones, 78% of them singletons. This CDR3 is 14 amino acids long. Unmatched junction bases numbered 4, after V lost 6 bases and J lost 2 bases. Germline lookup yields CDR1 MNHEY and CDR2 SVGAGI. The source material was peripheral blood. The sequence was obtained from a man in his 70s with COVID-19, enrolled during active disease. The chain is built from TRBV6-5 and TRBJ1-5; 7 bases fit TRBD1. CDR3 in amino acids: CASSQGDRNQPQHF. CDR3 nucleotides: TGTGCCAGCAGCCAGGGGGACCGCAATCAGCCCCAGCATTTT.